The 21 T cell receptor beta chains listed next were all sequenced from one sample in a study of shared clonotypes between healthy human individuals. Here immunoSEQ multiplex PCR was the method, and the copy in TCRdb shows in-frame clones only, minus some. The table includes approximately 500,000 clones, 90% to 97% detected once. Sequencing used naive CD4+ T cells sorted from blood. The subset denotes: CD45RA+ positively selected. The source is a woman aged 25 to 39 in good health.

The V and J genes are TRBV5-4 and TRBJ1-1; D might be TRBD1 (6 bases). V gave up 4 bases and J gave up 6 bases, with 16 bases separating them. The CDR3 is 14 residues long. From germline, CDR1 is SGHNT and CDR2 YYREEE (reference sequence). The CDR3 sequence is CASSAGQSGAEAFF. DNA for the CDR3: TGTGCCAGCAGCGCTGGACAGTCGGGGGCTGAAGCTTTCTTT.

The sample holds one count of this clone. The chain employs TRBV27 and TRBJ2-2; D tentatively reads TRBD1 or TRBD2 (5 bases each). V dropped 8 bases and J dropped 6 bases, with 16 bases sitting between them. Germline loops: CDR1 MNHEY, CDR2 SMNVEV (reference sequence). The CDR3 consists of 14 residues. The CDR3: CASYGGRDPGELFF. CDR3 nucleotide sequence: TGTGCCAGCTATGGGGGACGGGATCCCGGGGAGCTGTTTTTT.

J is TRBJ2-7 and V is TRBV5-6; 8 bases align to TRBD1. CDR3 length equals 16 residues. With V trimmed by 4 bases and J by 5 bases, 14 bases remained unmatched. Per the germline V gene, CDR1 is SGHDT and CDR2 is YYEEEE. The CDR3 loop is CASSPLLSGQGDEQYF. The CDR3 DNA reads TGTGCCAGCAGCCCCCTCCTCTCAGGACAGGGTGACGAGCAGTACTTC.

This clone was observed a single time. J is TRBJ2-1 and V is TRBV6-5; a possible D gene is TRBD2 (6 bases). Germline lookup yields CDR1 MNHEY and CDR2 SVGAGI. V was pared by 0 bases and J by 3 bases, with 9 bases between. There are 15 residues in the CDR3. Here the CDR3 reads CASSYSMRDYNEQFF. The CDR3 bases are TGTGCCAGCAGTTACTCGATGCGGGACTACAATGAGCAGTTCTTC.

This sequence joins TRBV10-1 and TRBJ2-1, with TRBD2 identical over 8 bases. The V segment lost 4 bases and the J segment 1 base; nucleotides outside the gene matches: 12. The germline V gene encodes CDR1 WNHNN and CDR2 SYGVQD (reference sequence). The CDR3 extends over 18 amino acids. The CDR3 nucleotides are TGCGCCAGCAGTGCGACTCCGTGGGGACTAGGGTCCTACAATGAGCAGTTCTTC. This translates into CASSATPWGLGSYNEQFF.

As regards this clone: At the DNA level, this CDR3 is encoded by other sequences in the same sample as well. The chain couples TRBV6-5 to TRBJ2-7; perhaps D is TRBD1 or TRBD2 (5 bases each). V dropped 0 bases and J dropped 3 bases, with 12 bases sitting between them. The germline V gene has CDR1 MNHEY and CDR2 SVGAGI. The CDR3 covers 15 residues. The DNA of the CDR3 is TGTGCCAGCAGTTACTCGGGCGGGCAGGGCTACGAGCAGTACTTC. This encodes CASSYSGGQGYEQYF.

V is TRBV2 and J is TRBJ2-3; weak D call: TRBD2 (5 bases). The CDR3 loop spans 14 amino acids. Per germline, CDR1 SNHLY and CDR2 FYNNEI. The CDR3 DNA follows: TGTGCGGTGGTAAGCGGCCCTAGCACAGATACGCAGTATTTT. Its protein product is CAVVSGPSTDTQYF.

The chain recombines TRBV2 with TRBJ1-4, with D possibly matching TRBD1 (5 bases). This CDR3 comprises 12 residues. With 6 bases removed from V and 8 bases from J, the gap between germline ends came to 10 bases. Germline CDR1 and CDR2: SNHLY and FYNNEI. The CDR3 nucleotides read TGTGCCAGCAGGCTTGACAGCGAAAAACTGTTTTTT. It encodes CASRLDSEKLFF.

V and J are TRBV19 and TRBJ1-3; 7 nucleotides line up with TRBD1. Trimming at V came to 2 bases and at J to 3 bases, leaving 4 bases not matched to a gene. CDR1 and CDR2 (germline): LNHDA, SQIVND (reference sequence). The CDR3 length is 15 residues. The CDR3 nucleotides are TGTGCCAGTAGTATATTGGGGACAGATGGAAACACCATATATTTT. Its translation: CASSILGTDGNTIYF. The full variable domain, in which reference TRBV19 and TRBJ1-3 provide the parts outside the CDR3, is DGGITQSPKYLFRKEGQNVTLSCEQNLNHDAMYWYRQDPGQGLRLIYYSQIVNDFQKGDIAEGYSVSREKKESFPLTVTSAQKNPTAFYLCASSILGTDGNTIYFGEGSWLTVV.

The CDR3 sequence is CASAGQNQETQYF. CDR3 sequence (DNA): TGTGCCAGCGCGGGACAGAACCAAGAGACCCAGTACTTC. The chain has TRBV19 and TRBJ2-5; possibly TRBD1 for D (7 bases). Trimming stripped 9 bases from V and 0 bases from J, with 11 bases between. The germline CDR1 and CDR2 sequences are LNHDA and SQIVND (reference sequence). This CDR3 spans 13 amino acids.

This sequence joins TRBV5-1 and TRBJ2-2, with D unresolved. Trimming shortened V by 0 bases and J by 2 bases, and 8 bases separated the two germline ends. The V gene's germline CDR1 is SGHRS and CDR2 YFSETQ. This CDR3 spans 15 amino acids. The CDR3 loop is CASSLARGNTGELFF. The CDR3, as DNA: TGCGCCAGCAGCTTGGCGCGAGGTAACACCGGGGAGCTGTTTTTT.

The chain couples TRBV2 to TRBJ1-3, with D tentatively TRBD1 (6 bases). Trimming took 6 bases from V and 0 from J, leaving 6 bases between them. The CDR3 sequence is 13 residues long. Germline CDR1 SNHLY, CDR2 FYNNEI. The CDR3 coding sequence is TGTGCCAGCAGGACAGGCTCTGGAAACACCATATATTTT. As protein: CASRTGSGNTIYF.

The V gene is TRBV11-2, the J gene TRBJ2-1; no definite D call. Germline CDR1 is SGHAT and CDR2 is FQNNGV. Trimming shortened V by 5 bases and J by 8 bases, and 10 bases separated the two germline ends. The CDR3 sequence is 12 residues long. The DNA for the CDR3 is TGTGCCAGCAGCAGAGCAGGCGATGAGCAGTTCTTC. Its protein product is CASSRAGDEQFF.

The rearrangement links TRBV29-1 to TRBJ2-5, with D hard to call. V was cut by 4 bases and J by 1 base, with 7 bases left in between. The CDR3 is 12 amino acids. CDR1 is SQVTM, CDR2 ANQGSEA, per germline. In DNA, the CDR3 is TGCAGCGTTGGTTCCAGCCAAGAGACCCAGTACTTC. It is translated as CSVGSSQETQYF.

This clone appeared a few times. CDR3 sequence: CASSFPGVEQYF. In DNA form, the CDR3 reads TGTGCCAGCAGTTTCCCGGGGGTCGAGCAGTACTTC. The chain employs TRBV28 and TRBJ2-7; maybe TRBD2 (6 bases). Trimming removed 3 bases from V and 6 bases from J, with 9 bases in between. CDR3 length: 12 amino acids. Germline assignment: CDR1 MDHEN and CDR2 SYDVKM.

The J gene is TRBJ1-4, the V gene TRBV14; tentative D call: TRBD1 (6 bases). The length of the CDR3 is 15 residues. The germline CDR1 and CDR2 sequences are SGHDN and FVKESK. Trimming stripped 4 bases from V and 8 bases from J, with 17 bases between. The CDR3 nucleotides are TGTGCCAGCAGCCCCGGGACACTTGGGAGAGAAAAACTGTTTTTT. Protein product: CASSPGTLGREKLFF.

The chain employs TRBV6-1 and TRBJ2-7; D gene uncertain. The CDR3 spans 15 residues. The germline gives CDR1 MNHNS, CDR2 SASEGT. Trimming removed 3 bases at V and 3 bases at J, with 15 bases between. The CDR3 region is CASSDLGHHNYEQYF. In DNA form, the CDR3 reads TGTGCCAGCAGTGACCTTGGCCACCACAACTACGAGCAGTACTTC.

The CDR3 protein is CASSFLAGDLAKNIQYF. The DNA of the CDR3 is TGTGCCAGCAGCTTCTTGGCGGGAGACCTAGCCAAAAACATTCAGTACTTC. The gene calls are TRBV2 and TRBJ2-4, with 7 bases aligning to TRBD2. V gave up 6 bases and J gave up 0 bases; unmatched junction bases: 11. The germline gives CDR1 SNHLY, CDR2 FYNNEI. CDR3 size: 17 residues.

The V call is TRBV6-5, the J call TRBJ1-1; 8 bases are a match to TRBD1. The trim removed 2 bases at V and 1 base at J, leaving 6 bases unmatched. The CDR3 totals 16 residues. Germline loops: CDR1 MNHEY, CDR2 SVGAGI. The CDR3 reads CASSYDLDRANTEAFF. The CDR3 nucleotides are TGTGCCAGCAGTTACGACCTGGACAGGGCGAACACTGAAGCTTTCTTT.

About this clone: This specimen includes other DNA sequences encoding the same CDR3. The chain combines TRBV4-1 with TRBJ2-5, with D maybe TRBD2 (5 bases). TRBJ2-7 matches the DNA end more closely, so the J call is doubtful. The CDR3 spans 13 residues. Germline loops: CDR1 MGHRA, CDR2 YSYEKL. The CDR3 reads CASSQTGSYEQYF. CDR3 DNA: TGCGCCAGCAGCCAAACGGGATCCTACGAGCAGTACTTC.

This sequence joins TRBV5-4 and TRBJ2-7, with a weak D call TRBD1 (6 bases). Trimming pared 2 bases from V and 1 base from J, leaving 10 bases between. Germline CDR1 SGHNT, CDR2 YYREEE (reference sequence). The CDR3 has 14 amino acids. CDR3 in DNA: TGTGCCAGCAGCTTTAGGGGGACATCCTACGAGCAGTACTTC. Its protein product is CASSFRGTSYEQYF. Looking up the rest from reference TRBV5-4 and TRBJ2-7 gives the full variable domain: ETGVTQSPTHLIKTRGQQVTLRCSSQSGHNTVSWYQQALGQGPQFIFQYYREEENGRGNFPPRFSGLQFPNYSSELNVNALELDDSALYLCASSFRGTSYEQYFGPGTRLTVT.